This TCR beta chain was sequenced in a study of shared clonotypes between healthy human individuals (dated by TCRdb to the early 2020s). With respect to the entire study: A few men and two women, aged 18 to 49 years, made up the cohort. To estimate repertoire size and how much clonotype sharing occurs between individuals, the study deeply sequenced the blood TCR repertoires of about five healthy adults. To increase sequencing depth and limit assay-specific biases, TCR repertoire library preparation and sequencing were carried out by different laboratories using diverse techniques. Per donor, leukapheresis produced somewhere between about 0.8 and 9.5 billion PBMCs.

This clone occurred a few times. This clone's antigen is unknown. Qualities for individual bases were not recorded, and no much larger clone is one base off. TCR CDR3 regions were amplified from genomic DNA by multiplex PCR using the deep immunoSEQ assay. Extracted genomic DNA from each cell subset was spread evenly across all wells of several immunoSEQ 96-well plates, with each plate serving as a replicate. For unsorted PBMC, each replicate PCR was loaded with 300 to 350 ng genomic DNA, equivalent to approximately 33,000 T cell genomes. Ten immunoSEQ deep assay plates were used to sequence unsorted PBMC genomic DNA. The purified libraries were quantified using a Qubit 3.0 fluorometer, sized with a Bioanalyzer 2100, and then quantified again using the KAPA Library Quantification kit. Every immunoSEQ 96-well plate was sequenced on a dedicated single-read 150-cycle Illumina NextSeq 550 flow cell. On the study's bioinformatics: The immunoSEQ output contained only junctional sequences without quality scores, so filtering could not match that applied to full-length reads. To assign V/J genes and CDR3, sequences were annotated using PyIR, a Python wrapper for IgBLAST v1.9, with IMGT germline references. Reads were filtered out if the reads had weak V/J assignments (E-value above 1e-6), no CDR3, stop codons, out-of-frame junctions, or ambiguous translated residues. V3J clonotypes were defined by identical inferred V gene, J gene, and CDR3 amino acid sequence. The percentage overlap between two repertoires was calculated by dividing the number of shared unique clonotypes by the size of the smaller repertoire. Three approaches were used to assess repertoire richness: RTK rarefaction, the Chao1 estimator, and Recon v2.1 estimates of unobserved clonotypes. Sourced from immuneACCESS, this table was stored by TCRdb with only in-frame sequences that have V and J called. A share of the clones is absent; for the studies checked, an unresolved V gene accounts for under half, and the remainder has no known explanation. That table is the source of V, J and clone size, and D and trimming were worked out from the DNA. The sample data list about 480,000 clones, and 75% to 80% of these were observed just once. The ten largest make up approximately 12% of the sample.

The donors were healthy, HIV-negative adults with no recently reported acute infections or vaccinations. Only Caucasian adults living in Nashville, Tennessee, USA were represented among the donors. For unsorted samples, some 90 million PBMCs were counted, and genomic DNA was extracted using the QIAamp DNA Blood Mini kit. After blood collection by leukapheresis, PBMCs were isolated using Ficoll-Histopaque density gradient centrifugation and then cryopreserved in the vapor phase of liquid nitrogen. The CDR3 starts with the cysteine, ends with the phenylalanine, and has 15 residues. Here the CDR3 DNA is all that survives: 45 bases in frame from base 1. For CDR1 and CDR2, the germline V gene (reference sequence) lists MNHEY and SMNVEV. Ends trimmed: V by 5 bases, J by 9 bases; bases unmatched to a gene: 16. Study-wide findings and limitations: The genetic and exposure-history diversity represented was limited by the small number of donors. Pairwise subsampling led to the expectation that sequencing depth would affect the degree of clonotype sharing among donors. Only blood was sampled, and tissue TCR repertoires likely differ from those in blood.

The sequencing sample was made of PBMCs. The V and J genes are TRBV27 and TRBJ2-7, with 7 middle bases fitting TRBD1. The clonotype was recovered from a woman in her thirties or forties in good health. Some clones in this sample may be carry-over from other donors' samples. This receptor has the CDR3 CASSPSGTVWLGQYF. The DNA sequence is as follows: TGTGCCAGCAGTCCCTCCGGGACAGTATGGCTGGGGCAGTACTTC.